Below, 19 T cell receptor beta chains from the same sample are listed, as sequenced in a study of OX40 agonist ivuxolimab in advanced cancers. This table comes from immunoSEQ multiplex PCR, and its TCRdb copy is limited to in-frame clones, with some not included. This repertoire shows nearly 50,000 clones, 80% to 85% found once; its top ten account for about 7.3%. This specimen consisted of CD4+ or CD8+ T cells sorted from blood, obtained in a trial of the OX40 agonist ivuxolimab. These receptors all stem from an adult with an advanced solid tumor such as melanoma, head and neck, liver or kidney cancer.

V is TRBV10-3 and J is TRBJ2-1; TRBD2 matches 13 bases. The CDR3 extends over 16 amino acids. Germline V CDR1 and CDR2: ENHRY, SYGVKD. V lost 3 bases and J lost 5; bases outside the gene matches: 4. Here the CDR3 DNA reads TGTGCCATCAGTGACCATACTAGCGGGAGGGACAATGAGCAGTTCTTC. It is translated as CAISDHTSGRDNEQFF.

The rearrangement uses TRBV9 and TRBJ2-1, with 9 nucleotides matching TRBD2. CDR3 size: 17 residues. CDR1 and CDR2 from the germline V gene are SGDLS and YYNGEE. Trimming cost V 0 bases and J 5 bases; bases outside gene matches: 9. CDR3 sequence reads: CASSVALRASGNNEQFF. In DNA form, the CDR3 reads TGTGCCAGCAGCGTAGCGCTCCGGGCTAGCGGGAACAATGAGCAGTTCTTC. Full variable domain (missing parts from reference TRBV9 and TRBJ2-1): DSGVTQTPKHLITATGQRVTLRCSPRSGDLSVYWYQQSLDQGLQFLIQYYNGEERAKGNILERFSAQQFPDLHSELNLSSLELGDSALYFCASSVALRASGNNEQFFGPGTRLTVL.

The rearrangement links TRBV30 to TRBJ1-5, with 8 bases fitting TRBD1. The CDR3 has 13 amino acids. Germline assignment: CDR1 GTSNPN and CDR2 SVGIG (reference sequence). The V and J ends lost 4 bases and 4 bases, in that order; junction bases with no gene match: 3. The CDR3 region is CAWNRQGNQPQHF. The DNA of the CDR3 is TGTGCCTGGAACAGACAGGGGAATCAGCCCCAGCATTTT.

The V call is TRBV13, the J call TRBJ1-1, with a possible D match to TRBD1 (6 bases). The CDR3 length is 15 residues. Germline CDR1 is PRHDT and CDR2 is FYEKMQ (reference sequence). The V gene lost 5 bases and the J gene lost 7 bases, with 20 bases spanning the gap. The CDR3 protein is CASSARQGPRLEAFF. The CDR3 DNA reads TGTGCCAGCAGCGCTAGGCAGGGGCCGAGACTTGAAGCTTTCTTT.

The chain carries TRBV5-1 and TRBJ2-5; 7 nucleotides align to TRBD1. CDR1 is SGHRS, CDR2 YFSETQ, per germline. The CDR3 contains 18 residues. V shed 1 base and J 2 bases; nucleotides not matched to a gene: 14. CDR3 bases: TGCGCCAGCAGCTTGTCCCCGGGACAGCGGACCCGACAAGAGACCCAGTACTTC. It translates to CASSLSPGQRTRQETQYF.

V usage is TRBV4-1 and J usage is TRBJ2-2, with TRBD2 matching 7 bases. The CDR3 covers 21 residues. Germline lookup yields CDR1 MGHRA and CDR2 YSYEKL. The V gene end was trimmed by 2 bases and the J gene end by 5 bases; junction bases not matched to a gene: 23. The DNA of the CDR3 is TGCGCCAGCAGCCAATACCCCAAGGGCGCGGGAGCGGAGTCAGGGACCGGGGAGCTGTTTTTT. Translated, it gives CASSQYPKGAGAESGTGELFF.

The genes are TRBV5-6 and TRBJ1-1, with D perhaps TRBD1 (6 bases). Trimming pared 10 bases from V and 0 bases from J, leaving 22 bases between. Germline lookup yields CDR1 SGHDT and CDR2 YYEEEE. This CDR3 spans 16 amino acids. CDR3 in amino acids: CASKTRDISMNTEAFF. CDR3 DNA sequence: TGTGCCTCCAAGACCAGGGACATTTCCATGAACACTGAAGCTTTCTTT.

V gene TRBV29-1 combines with J gene TRBJ1-2, with 9 nucleotides matching TRBD1. Germline CDR1 and CDR2: SQVTM and ANQGSEA. This CDR3 comprises 15 residues. V was pared by 0 bases and J by 6 bases, with 8 bases of the junction left unmatched. CDR3 nucleotide sequence: TGCAGCGTTGAAGATGACGGGACAGGGACCGATGGCTACACCTTC. Residues: CSVEDDGTGTDGYTF.

The J gene is TRBJ1-1, the V gene TRBV29-1; D perhaps matches TRBD1 (5 bases). The V end lost 3 bases, the J end lost 1 base, and 6 bases lay between the germline ends. Germline lookup yields CDR1 SQVTM and CDR2 ANQGSEA. The CDR3 length is 12 residues. For the CDR3, the DNA is TGCAGCGTTGAGGGGGGGAACACTGAAGCTTTCTTT. Protein product: CSVEGGNTEAFF.

This chain uses TRBV4-1 with TRBJ2-1; TRBD2 matches 14 bases. This CDR3 is built from 19 residues. V shed 1 base and J 0 bases; nucleotides not matched to a gene: 5. CDR1 and CDR2 from the germline V gene are MGHRA and YSYEKL. The CDR3 bases are TGCGCCAGCAGCCAAGGGGGACTAGCGGGAGTCGGCTCCTACAATGAGCAGTTCTTC. Its protein product is CASSQGGLAGVGSYNEQFF.

This clone showed up just a few times. The chain carries TRBV5-4 and TRBJ1-1, with a weak D call TRBD1 (6 bases). Deletions cut 1 base from V and 8 bases from J, with 12 bases between. The CDR3 covers 13 residues. From germline, CDR1 is SGHNT and CDR2 YYREEE (reference sequence). The CDR3 loop is CASSLWGAREAFF. CDR3 nucleotide sequence: TGTGCCAGCAGCTTGTGGGGGGCGCGAGAAGCTTTCTTT.

This CDR3 is CASSHTGLVMGLSSYEQYF. CDR3 bases: TGTGCCAGCAGCCACACCGGACTAGTGATGGGCCTAAGCTCCTACGAGCAGTACTTC. This rearrangement joins TRBV7-7 to TRBJ2-7; 7 bases align to TRBD2. After removal of 5 bases from V and 0 bases from J, the junction contained 19 bases not matched to a gene. CDR1 is SSHAT, CDR2 FNYEAQ, per germline (reference sequence). The length of the CDR3 is 19 residues.

The rearrangement uses TRBV27 and TRBJ2-5; TRBD2 matches 8 bases. The J call is in doubt because the DNA end fits TRBJ2-7 better. Looked up from germline, CDR1 is MNHEY and CDR2 is SMNVEV (reference sequence). The CDR3 is 15 residues long. The CDR3 nucleotides read TGTGCCAGCAGCCCCCGGGGGGGTGGGTGGTACGAGCAGTACTTC. Translation: CASSPRGGGWYEQYF.

The rearrangement joins TRBV6-5 to TRBJ2-7; 11 positions agree with TRBD2. With 5 bases clipped from V and 9 bases from J, the junction kept 12 bases outside the gene matches. The CDR3 has 15 amino acids. Germline CDR1 MNHEY, CDR2 SVGAGI. CDR3: CASSTRLGTSGSQYF. CDR3 coding DNA: TGTGCCAGCAGTACCCGCTTGGGGACTAGCGGTTCGCAGTACTTC.

By frequency in the sample, this clone is medium-sized. V usage is TRBV29-1 and J usage is TRBJ1-2, with 7 bases aligning to TRBD1. V shed 6 bases and J 8 bases; nucleotides not matched to a gene: 9. CDR3 length: 12 residues. The germline gives CDR1 SQVTM, CDR2 ANQGSEA. The CDR3: CSVRDSGEGYTF. The CDR3, as DNA: TGCAGCGTCCGGGACAGCGGCGAGGGCTACACCTTC.

The chain carries TRBV15 and TRBJ2-3; 11 nucleotides line up with TRBD2. Germline trimming cut 1 base from V and 7 bases from J; bases unmatched to any gene: 7. The CDR3 has 16 residues. Germline values: CDR1 LNHNV, CDR2 YYDKDF (reference sequence). The CDR3 DNA reads as TGTGCCACCAGCAGAGGGTTAGCGGGAGGGCCAAATACGCAGTATTTT. Its protein is CATSRGLAGGPNTQYF.

The chain couples TRBV7-8 to TRBJ2-7, with TRBD2 as a possible D gene (6 bases). CDR3 length: 16 amino acids. Germline CDR1 and CDR2: SGHVS and FQNEAQ. The ends were cut back, 2 bases at V and 0 bases at J, with 14 bases in the middle. The DNA for the CDR3 is TGTGCCAGCAGCTTACGGGAGCGGACGAGCTCCTACGAGCAGTACTTC. It is translated as CASSLRERTSSYEQYF.

The V call is TRBV19, the J call TRBJ2-5; D possibly corresponds to TRBD1 (6 bases). The DNA end is more similar to TRBJ2-7, so the J call may be wrong. Germline CDR1 is LNHDA and CDR2 is SQIVND (reference sequence). This CDR3 contains 15 residues. CDR3 DNA sequence: TGTGCCAGTAGTCTATACTCGACAGGTCGCGACGAGCAGTACTTC. As protein: CASSLYSTGRDEQYF.

The chain combines TRBV5-4 with TRBJ2-7; TRBD1 is a possible D gene (6 bases). The germline V gene encodes CDR1 SGHNT and CDR2 YYREEE (reference sequence). The CDR3 is made up of 13 amino acids. The V end was cut by 4 bases, the J end by 2 bases, with 10 bases between. The CDR3 bases are TGTGCCAGCAGCCCACGGACAGCCTACGAGCAGTACTTC. It codes for CASSPRTAYEQYF.